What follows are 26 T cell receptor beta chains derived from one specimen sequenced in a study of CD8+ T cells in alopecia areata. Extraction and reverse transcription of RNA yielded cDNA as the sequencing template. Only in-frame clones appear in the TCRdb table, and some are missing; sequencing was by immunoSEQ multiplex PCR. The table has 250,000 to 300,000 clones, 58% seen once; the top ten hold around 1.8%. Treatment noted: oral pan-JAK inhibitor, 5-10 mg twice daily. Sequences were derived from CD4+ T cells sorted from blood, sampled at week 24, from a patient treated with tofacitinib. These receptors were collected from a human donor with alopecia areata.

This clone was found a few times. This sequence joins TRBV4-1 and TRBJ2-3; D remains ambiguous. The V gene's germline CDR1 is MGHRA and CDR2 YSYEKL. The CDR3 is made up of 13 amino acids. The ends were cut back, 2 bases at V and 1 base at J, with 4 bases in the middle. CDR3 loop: CASSQIGTDTQYF. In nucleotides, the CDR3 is TGCGCCAGCAGCCAAATCGGCACAGATACGCAGTATTTT.

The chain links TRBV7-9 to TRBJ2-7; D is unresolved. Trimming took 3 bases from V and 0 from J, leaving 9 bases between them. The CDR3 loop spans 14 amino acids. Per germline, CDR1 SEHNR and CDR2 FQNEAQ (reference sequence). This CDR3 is CASSLLPSSYEQYF. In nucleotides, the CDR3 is TGTGCCAGCAGCTTGCTCCCCAGCTCCTACGAGCAGTACTTC.

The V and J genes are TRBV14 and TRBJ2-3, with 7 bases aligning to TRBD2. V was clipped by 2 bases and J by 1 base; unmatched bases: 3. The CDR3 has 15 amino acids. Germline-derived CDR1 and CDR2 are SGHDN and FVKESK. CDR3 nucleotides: TGTGCCAGCAGCCAACAGGCGGGGGGCACAGATACGCAGTATTTT. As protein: CASSQQAGGTDTQYF.

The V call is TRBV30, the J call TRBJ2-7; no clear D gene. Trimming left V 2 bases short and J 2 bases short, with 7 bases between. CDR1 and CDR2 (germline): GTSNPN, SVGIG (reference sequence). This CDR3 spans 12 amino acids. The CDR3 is CAWSTVTYEQYF. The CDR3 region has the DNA TGTGCCTGGAGTACAGTAACCTACGAGCAGTACTTC. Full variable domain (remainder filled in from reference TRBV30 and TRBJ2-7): SQTIHQWPATLVQPVGSPLSLECTVEGTSNPNLYWYRQAAGRGLQLLFYSVGIGQISSEVPQNLSASRPQDRQFILSSKKLLLSDSGFYLCAWSTVTYEQYFGPGTRLTVT.

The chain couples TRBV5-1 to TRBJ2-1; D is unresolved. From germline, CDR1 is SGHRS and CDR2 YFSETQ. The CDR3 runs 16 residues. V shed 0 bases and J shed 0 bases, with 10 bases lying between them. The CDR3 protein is CASSLGGPSSYNEQFF. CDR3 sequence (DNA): TGCGCCAGCAGCTTGGGCGGACCGAGCTCCTACAATGAGCAGTTCTTC.

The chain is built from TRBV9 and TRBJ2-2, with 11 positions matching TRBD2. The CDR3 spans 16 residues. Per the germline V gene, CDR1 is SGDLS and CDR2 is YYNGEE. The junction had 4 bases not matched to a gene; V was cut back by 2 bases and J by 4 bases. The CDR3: CASSVTSGGLTGELFF. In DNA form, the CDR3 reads TGTGCCAGCAGCGTCACTAGCGGGGGACTCACCGGGGAGCTGTTTTTT. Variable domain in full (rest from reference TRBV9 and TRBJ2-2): DSGVTQTPKHLITATGQRVTLRCSPRSGDLSVYWYQQSLDQGLQFLIQYYNGEERAKGNILERFSAQQFPDLHSELNLSSLELGDSALYFCASSVTSGGLTGELFFGEGSRLTVL.

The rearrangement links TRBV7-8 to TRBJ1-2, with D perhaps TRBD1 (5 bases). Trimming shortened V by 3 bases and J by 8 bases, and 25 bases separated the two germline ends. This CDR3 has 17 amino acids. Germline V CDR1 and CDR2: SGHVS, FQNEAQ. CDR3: CASSFSPPNRISLGYTF. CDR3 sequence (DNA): TGTGCCAGCAGCTTTTCCCCCCCAAACAGGATATCACTAGGCTACACCTTC. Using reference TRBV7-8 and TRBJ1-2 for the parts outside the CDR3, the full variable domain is GAGVSQSPRYKVAKRGQDVALRCDPISGHVSLFWYQQALGQGPEFLTYFQNEAQLDKSGLPSDRFFAERPEGSVSTLKIQRTQQEDSAVYLCASSFSPPNRISLGYTFGSGTRLTVV.

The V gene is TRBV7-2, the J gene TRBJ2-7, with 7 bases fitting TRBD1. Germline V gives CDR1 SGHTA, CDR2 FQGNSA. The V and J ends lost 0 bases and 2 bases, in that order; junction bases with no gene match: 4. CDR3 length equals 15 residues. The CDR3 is CASSLAHTGAYEQYF. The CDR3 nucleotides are TGTGCCAGCAGCTTAGCCCACACAGGGGCCTACGAGCAGTACTTC.

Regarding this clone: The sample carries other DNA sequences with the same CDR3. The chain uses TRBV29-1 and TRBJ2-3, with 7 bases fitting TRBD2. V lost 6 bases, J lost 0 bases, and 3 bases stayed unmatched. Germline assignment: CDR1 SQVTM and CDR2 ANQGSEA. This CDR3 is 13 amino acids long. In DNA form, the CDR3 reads TGCAGCGTCACCGGGGGGAGCACAGATACGCAGTATTTT. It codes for CSVTGGSTDTQYF.

The CDR3 spells CASSLEPTYNEQFF. In nucleotides, the CDR3 is TGTGCCAGCAGTTTGGAACCAACCTACAATGAGCAGTTCTTC. The chain carries TRBV27 and TRBJ2-1; D is unclear. Germline V CDR1 and CDR2: MNHEY, SMNVEV (reference sequence). The CDR3 is 14 residues long. V was shortened by 3 bases and J by 2 bases, with 8 bases between the two germline ends.

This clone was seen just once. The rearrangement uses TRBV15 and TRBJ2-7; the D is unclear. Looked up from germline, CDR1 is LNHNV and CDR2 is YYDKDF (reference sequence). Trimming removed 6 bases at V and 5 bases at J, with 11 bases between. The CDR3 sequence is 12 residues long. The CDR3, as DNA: TGTGCCACCAGGGTAGGGCCAGACGAGCAGTACTTC. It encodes CATRVGPDEQYF.

The CDR3 loop reads CASRRKTGTEAFF. CDR3 in DNA: TGTGCCAGCAGAAGAAAAACGGGCACTGAAGCTTTCTTT. This sequence joins TRBV25-1 and TRBJ1-1; D is undetermined. This CDR3 is built from 13 residues. Trimming took 6 bases from V and 4 from J, leaving 12 bases between them. Germline V gene lookup returns CDR1 MGHDK and CDR2 SYGVNS.

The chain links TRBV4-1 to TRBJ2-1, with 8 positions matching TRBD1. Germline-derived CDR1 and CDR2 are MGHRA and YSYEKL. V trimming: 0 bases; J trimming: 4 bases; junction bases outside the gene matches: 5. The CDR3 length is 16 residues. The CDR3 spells CASSQDGRGQYNEQFF. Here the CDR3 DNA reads TGCGCCAGCAGCCAAGATGGCAGGGGGCAGTACAATGAGCAGTTCTTC.

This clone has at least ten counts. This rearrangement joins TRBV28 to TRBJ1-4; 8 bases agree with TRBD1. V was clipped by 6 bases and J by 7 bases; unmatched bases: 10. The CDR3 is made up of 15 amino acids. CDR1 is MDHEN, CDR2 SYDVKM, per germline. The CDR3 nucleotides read TGTGCCAGCAGCCCCACAGGGGGTAGGAGTGAAAAACTGTTTTTT. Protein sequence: CASSPTGGRSEKLFF.

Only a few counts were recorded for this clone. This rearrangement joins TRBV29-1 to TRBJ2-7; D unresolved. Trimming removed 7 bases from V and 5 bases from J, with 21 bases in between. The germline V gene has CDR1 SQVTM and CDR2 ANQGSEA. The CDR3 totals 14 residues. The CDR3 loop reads CSAVKPVRGNEQYF. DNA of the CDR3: TGCAGCGCAGTGAAGCCCGTCCGAGGTAACGAGCAGTACTTC.

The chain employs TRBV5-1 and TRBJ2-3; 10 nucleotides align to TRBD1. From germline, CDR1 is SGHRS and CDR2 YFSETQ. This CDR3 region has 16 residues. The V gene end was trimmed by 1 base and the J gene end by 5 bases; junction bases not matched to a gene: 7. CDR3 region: CASSLTGQGLKDTQYF. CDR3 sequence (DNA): TGCGCCAGCAGCTTGACGGGACAGGGGCTAAAAGATACGCAGTATTTT.

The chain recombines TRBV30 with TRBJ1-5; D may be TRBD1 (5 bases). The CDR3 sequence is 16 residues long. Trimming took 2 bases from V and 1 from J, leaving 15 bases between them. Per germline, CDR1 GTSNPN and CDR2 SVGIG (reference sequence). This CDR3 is CAWSPPGGFSNQPQHF. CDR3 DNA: TGTGCCTGGAGTCCCCCGGGGGGGTTCAGCAATCAGCCCCAGCATTTT. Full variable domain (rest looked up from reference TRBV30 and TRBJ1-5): SQTIHQWPATLVQPVGSPLSLECTVEGTSNPNLYWYRQAAGRGLQLLFYSVGIGQISSEVPQNLSASRPQDRQFILSSKKLLLSDSGFYLCAWSPPGGFSNQPQHFGDGTRLSIL.

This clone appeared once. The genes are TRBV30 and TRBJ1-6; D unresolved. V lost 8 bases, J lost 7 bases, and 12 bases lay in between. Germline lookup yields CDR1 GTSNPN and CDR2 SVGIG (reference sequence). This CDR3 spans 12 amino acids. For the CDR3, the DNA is TGTGCCCGCAGGAGAGCCAATTCACCCCTCCACTTT. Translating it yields CARRRANSPLHF.

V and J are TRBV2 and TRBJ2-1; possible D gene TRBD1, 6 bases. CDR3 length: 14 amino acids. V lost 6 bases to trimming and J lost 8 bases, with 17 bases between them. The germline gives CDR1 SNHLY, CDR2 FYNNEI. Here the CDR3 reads CASSPGTGRYEQFF. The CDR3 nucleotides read TGTGCCAGCAGCCCCGGAACAGGGCGGTATGAGCAGTTCTTC.

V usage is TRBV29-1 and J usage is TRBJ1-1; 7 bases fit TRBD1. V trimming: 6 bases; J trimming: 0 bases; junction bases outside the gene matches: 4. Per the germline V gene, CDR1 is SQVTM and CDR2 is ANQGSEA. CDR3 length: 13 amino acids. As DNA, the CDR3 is TGCAGCGTCTCGGACAGGTTGAACACTGAAGCTTTCTTT. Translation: CSVSDRLNTEAFF. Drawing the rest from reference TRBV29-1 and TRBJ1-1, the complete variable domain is SAVISQKPSRDICQRGTSLTIQCQVDSQVTMMFWYRQQPGQSLTLIATANQGSEATYESGFVIDKFPISRPNLTFSTLTVSNMSPEDSSIYLCSVSDRLNTEAFFGQGTRLTVV.

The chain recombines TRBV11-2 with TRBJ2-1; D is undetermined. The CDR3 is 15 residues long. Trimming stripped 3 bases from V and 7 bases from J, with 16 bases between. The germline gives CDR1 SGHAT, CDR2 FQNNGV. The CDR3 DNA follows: TGTGCCAGCAGCTTTCTACCGCGAACTGAGAATGAGCAGTTCTTC. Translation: CASSFLPRTENEQFF.

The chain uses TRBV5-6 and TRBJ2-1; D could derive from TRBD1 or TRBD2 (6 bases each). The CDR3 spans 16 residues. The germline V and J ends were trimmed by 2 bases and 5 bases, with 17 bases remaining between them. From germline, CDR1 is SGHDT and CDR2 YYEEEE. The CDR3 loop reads CASSLLTGALNNEQFF. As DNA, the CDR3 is TGTGCCAGCAGCTTACTTACGGGGGCACTAAACAATGAGCAGTTCTTC.

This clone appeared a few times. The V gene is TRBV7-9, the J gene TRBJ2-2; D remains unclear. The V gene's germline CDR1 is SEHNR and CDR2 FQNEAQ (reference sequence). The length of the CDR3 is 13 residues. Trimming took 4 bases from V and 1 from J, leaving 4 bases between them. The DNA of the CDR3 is TGTGCCAGCAGCTCAGGGAACACCGGGGAGCTGTTTTTT. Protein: CASSSGNTGELFF. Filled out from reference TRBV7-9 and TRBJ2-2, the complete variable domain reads DTGVSQNPRHKITKRGQNVTFRCDPISEHNRLYWYRQTLGQGPEFLTYFQNEAQLEKSRLLSDRFSAERPKGSFSTLEIQRTEQGDSAMYLCASSSGNTGELFFGEGSRLTVL.

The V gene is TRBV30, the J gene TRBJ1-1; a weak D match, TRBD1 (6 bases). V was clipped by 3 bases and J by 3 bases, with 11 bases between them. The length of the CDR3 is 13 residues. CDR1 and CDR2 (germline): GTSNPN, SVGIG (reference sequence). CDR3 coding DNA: TGTGCCTGGAGGGCACAGGGTCACACTGAAGCTTTCTTT. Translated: CAWRAQGHTEAFF.

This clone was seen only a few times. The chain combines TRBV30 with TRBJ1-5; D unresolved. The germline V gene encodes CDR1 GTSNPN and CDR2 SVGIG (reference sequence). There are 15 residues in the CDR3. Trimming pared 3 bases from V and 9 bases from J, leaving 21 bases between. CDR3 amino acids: CAWRTSWAHLRPQHF. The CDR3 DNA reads TGTGCCTGGAGGACGTCCTGGGCCCATCTCCGGCCCCAGCATTTT. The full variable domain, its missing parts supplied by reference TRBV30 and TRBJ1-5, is SQTIHQWPATLVQPVGSPLSLECTVEGTSNPNLYWYRQAAGRGLQLLFYSVGIGQISSEVPQNLSASRPQDRQFILSSKKLLLSDSGFYLCAWRTSWAHLRPQHFGDGTRLSIL.

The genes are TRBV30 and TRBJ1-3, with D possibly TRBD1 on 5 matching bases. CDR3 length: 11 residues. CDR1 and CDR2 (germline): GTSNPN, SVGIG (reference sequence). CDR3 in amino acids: CVGTRGNTIYF. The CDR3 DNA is TGTGTAGGGACGAGGGGAAACACCATATATTTT.